The clone carrying this TCR beta chain was found many times. The target antigen is unknown. The data originate from a study of T-cell reconstitution after alpha-beta-depleted transplantation in children. Whole-study results and caveats: Reportedly, only several hundred clones from non-depleted graft cells drove alpha-beta T-cell counts at about two months. Once a year had passed after transplant, T-cell counts and diversity came mostly from newly produced T cells.

This CDR3 is built from 14 residues. V lost 5 bases, J lost 5 bases, and 6 bases stayed unmatched. Germline CDR1 and CDR2: SGHVS and FQNEAQ. Construction of the TCRbeta library involved unique molecular identifiers. TCRdb reprocessed the PCR reads with MiXCR, giving one entry per CDR3 protein. The table records under 850,000 distinct CDR3 sequences, less than 15% of them present only once. This rearrangement joins TRBV7-8 to TRBJ2-1, with 7 bases lining up with TRBD2. Sequenced here: PBMCs, sampled before TCRalphabeta/CD19-depleted stem cell transplant. This clonotype was obtained from a girl aged 2 to 9 with congenital amegakaryocytic thrombocytopenia, due to receive a stem cell transplant. DNA of the CDR3: TGTGCCAGCAGCGTTAGCGGGCAAGACAATGAGCAGTTCTTC. It codes for CASSVSGQDNEQFF.